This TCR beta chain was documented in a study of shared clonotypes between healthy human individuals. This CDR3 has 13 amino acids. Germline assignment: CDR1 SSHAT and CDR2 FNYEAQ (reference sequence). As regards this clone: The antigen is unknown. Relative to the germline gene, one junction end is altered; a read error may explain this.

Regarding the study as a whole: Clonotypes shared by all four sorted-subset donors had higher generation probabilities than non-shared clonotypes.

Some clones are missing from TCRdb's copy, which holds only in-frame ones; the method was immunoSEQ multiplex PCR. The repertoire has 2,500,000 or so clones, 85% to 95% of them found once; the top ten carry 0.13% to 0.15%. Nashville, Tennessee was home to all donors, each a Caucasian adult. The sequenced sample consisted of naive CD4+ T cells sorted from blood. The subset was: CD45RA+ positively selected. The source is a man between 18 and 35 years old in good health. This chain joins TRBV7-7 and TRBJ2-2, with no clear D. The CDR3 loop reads CASSKMGAGELFF. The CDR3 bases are TGTGCTAGCAGCAAGATGGGCGCCGGGGAGCTGTTTTTT.